The 9 T cell receptor beta chains below all came from one sample that was sequenced in a study of blood T cells in healthy people across ages. PCR was performed a second time for about 7 to 12 cycles using a sample-barcoded 5' primer and a J-beta primer mix. TCRdb reprocessed the 5' RACE reads via MiXCR and lists one record per CDR3 protein. Among about 1,500,000 distinct CDR3 sequences listed, 25% to 30% were seen once. The sample taken for sequencing was blood. The receptors shown here come from a woman in her twenties or thirties in good health.

This chain connects TRBV12-3 or TRBV12-4 to TRBJ2-3, with TRBD2 matching 7 bases. The CDR3 runs to 15 residues. The trim removed 6 bases at V and 4 bases at J, leaving 10 bases unmatched. CDR3 bases: TGTGCCAGCAGCCTGCGGGGGTTGAGAGCAGATACGCAGTATTTT. Encoded protein: CASSLRGLRADTQYF.

The V call is TRBV5-1, the J call TRBJ2-1; unclear D gene. V lost 4 bases and J 0 bases, leaving 8 bases between the germline ends. CDR3 length: 14 residues. Germline CDR1 and CDR2: SGHRS and YFSETQ. In DNA form, the CDR3 reads TGCGCCAGCAGCACCCTAGACTCCTACAATGAGCAGTTCTTC. It codes for CASSTLDSYNEQFF.

This clonotype was counted many times. This chain connects TRBV7-2 to TRBJ2-3; 10 bases are shared with TRBD2. V lost 5 bases to trimming and J lost 0 bases; unmatched junction nucleotides: 8. CDR1 is SGHTA and CDR2 is FQGNSA in the germline V gene. This CDR3 region has 17 residues. In nucleotides, the CDR3 is TGTGCCAGCAGCACGACTTCTAGCGGGAGAAGCACAGATACGCAGTATTTT. This codes for CASSTTSSGRSTDTQYF.

This clonotype appeared many times. The chain uses TRBV20-1 and TRBJ2-7; D is ambiguous. The CDR3 runs to 16 residues. Germline assignment: CDR1 DFQATT and CDR2 SNEGSKA (reference sequence). The V end lost 0 bases, the J end lost 0 bases, and 15 bases lay between the germline ends. DNA for the CDR3: TGCAGTGCTAGAGACACGCGGACCCCGAGCTCCTACGAGCAGTACTTC. It is translated as CSARDTRTPSSYEQYF.

This clonotype was detected many times. The chain combines TRBV29-1 with TRBJ2-3; either TRBD1 or TRBD2 may fit D (6 bases each). The germline CDR1 and CDR2 sequences are SQVTM and ANQGSEA. The CDR3 length is 12 residues. V shed 4 bases and J shed 3 bases, with 8 bases lying between them. The CDR3 region is CSVGGATDTQYF. The CDR3 coding sequence is TGCAGCGTTGGGGGGGCGACAGATACGCAGTATTTT.

This clonotype was seen more than once but under ten times. This chain joins TRBV2 and TRBJ1-1, with a possible D match to TRBD1 (6 bases). V gave up 6 bases and J gave up 6 bases, with 17 bases separating them. Germline CDR1 and CDR2: SNHLY and FYNNEI. The CDR3 spans 14 residues. This chain's CDR3 is CASSTATGQSEAFF. The CDR3 DNA reads TGTGCCAGCAGCACTGCAACCGGACAGTCTGAAGCTTTCTTT.

The chain couples TRBV20-1 to TRBJ2-7, with 16 bases lining up with TRBD2. CDR3 length equals 16 residues. The germline V gene has CDR1 DFQATT and CDR2 SNEGSKA (reference sequence). The V gene end was trimmed by 3 bases and the J gene end by 2 bases; junction bases not matched to a gene: 4. CDR3 DNA: TGCAGTGCTAGGGGACTAGCGGGGGGGCCGACCTACGAGCAGTACTTC. Translated, it gives CSARGLAGGPTYEQYF.

As regards this clonotype: A read error may explain this, as a much larger clone is one base away. The chain has TRBV12-3 or TRBV12-4 and TRBJ2-5; D is perhaps TRBD2 (7 bases). The closer fit of TRBJ2-7 to the DNA end suggests the J call may be wrong. This CDR3 region has 13 residues. In DNA form, the CDR3 reads TGTGCCAGCAGTTACGGGGGGCAGAACGAGCAGTACTTC. Protein product: CASSYGGQNEQYF.

Only a few counts were recorded for this clonotype. The chain combines TRBV2 with TRBJ2-5, with 9 bases lining up with TRBD1. The CDR3 spans 15 residues. Germline CDR1 is SNHLY and CDR2 is FYNNEI. V lost 5 bases to trimming and J lost 5 bases; unmatched junction nucleotides: 9. The CDR3 here is CASSTGGASPETQYF. The DNA for the CDR3 is TGTGCCAGCAGTACAGGGGGCGCTTCGCCCGAGACCCAGTACTTC.